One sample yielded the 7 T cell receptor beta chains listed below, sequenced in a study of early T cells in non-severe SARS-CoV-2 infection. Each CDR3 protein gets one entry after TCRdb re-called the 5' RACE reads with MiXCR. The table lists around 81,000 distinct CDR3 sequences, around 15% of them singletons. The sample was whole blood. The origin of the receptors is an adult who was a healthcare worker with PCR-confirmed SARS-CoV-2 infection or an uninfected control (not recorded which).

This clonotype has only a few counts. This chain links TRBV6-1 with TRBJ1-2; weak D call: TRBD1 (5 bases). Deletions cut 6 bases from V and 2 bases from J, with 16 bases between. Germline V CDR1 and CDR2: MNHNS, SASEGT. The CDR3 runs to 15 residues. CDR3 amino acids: CASSLTGNFNYGYTF. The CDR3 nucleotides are TGTGCCAGCAGCCTAACAGGAAACTTCAACTATGGCTACACCTTC.

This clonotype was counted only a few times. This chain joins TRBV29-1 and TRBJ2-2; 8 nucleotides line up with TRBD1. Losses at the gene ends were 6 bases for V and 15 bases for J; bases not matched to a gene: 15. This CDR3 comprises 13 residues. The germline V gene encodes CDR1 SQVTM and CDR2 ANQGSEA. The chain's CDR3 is CSVATDRGPMLFF. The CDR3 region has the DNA TGCAGCGTCGCGACCGACAGGGGCCCGATGTTGTTTTTT.

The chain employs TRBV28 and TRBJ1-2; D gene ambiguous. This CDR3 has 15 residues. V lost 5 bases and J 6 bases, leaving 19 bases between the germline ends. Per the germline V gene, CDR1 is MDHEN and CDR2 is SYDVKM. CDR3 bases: TGTGCCAGCAGTATCCTCCGCCGGGCCGGGGATGGCTACACCTTC. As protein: CASSILRRAGDGYTF.

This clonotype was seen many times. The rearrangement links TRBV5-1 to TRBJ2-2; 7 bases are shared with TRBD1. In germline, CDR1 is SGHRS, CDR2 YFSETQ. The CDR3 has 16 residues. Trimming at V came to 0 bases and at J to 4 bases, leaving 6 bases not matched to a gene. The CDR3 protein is CASSLAGTVGTGELFF. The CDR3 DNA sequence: TGCGCCAGCAGCTTGGCGGGGACAGTCGGCACCGGGGAGCTGTTTTTT.

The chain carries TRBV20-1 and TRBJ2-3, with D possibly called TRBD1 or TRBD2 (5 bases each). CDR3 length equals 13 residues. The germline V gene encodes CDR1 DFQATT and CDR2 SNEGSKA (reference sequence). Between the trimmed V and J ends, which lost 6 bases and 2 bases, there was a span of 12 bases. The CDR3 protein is CSAPQGATDTQYF. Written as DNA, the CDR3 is TGCAGTGCCCCGCAGGGAGCCACAGATACGCAGTATTTT.

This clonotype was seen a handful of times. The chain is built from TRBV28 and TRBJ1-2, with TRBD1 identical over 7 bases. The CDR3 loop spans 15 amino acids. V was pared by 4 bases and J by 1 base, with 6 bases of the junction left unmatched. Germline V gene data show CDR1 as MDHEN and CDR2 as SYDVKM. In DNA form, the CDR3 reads TGTGCCAGCAGTTCTACAGGGGACTTTAACTATGGCTACACCTTC. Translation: CASSSTGDFNYGYTF.

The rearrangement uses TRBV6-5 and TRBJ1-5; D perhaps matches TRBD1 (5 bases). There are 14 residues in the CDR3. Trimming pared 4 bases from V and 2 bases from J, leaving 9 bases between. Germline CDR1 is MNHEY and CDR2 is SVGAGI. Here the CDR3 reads CASSWGDGNQPQHF. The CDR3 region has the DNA TGTGCCAGCAGTTGGGGGGACGGCAATCAGCCCCAGCATTTT.